This TCR beta chain appears in the sequencing data of a study of blood T cell repertoires in COVID-19. Across the whole study: Acute and convalescent COVID-19 samples came from the United States, Italy and Spain. T cells, B-cell-depleted T cells, or PBMCs provided the cDNA or gDNA that served as material.

The CDR3 loop spans 15 amino acids. J was trimmed by 9 bases and V by 1 base; bases with no gene match: 4. Germline lookup yields CDR1 SGHAT and CDR2 FQNNGV. Under the authors' procedure: The authors estimated nucleated cell counts from reference gene primer amplification. The protocol was immunoSEQ multiplex PCR, while the TCRdb copy is restricted to in-frame clones and leaves out a portion. V and J calls and clone size come straight from that table; D and trimming were deduced from the DNA. Among under 200,000 clones, roughly 81% were seen once, and the ten largest hold around 8%. The sequence derives from a woman aged 55-75 years with COVID-19, enrolled during active disease. The material sequenced was peripheral blood. The chain combines TRBV11-2 with TRBJ2-1; 12 bases align to TRBD2. CDR3 protein: CASSLVLAGGGEQFF. CDR3 DNA: TGTGCCAGCAGCTTAGTACTAGCGGGGGGTGGTGAGCAGTTCTTC.